This T cell receptor (beta chain) was obtained from a study of T cells in Graves' hyperthyroidism and ophthalmopathy. Amplification of TCR beta CDR3 regions used RNA as the template. The HTBI set primed first-round TCR CDR3 RT-PCR. TCRdb used MiXCR to reprocess the multiplex PCR reads, holding one entry per CDR3 protein. The sample records under 300,000 distinct CDR3 sequences, 13% being singletons. This clonotype has ten or more counts. The CDR3 contains 15 residues. V gave up 5 bases and J gave up 2 bases; unmatched junction bases: 6. Germline-derived CDR1 and CDR2 are MDHEN and SYDVKM. The TCR comes from a woman aged 30 to 39 with Graves' hyperthyroidism that later progressed to Graves' ophthalmopathy. The sequencing sample was made of blood. This chain joins TRBV28 and TRBJ2-7; 10 bases are a match to TRBD1. CDR3 coding DNA: TGTGCCAGCAGTCCGACCGGGACAGGGGCCTACGAGCAGTACTTC. Protein: CASSPTGTGAYEQYF.